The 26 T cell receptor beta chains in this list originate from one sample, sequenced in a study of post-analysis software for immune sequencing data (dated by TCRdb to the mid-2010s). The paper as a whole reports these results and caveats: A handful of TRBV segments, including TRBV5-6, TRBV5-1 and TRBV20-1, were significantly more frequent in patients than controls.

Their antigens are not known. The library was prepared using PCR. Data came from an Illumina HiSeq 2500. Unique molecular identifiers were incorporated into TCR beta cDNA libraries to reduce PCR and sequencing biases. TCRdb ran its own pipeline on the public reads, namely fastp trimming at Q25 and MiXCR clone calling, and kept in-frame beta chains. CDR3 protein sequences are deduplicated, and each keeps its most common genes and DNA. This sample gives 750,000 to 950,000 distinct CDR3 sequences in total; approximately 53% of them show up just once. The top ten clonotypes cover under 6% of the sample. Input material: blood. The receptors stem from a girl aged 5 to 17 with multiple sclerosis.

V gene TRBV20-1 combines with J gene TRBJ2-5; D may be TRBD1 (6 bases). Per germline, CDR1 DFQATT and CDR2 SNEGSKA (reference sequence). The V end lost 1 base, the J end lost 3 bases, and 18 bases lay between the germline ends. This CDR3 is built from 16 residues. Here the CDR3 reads CSARGRPRQGKETQYF. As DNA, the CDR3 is TGCAGTGCTAGAGGGCGGCCAAGGCAGGGGAAAGAGACCCAGTACTTC.

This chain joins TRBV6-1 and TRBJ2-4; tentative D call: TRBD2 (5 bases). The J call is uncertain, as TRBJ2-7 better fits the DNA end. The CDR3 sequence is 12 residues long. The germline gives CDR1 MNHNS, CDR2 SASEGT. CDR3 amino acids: CASREGLYEQYF. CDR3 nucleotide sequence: TGTGCCAGCAGAGAGGGCCTCTACGAGCAGTACTTC.

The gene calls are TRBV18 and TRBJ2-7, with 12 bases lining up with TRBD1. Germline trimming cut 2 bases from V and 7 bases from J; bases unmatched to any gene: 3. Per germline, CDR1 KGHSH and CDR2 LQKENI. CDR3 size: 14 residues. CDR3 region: CASSPGGQGAEQYF. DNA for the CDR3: TGTGCCAGCTCACCAGGGGGACAGGGGGCTGAGCAGTACTTC.

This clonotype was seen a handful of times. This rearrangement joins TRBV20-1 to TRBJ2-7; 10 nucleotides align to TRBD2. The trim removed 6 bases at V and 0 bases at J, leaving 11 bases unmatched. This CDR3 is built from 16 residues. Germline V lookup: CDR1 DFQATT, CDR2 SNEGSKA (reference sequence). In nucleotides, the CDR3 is TGCAGTGCACCTAAATATGCTAGCGGGAGCTCCTACGAGCAGTACTTC. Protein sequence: CSAPKYASGSSYEQYF.

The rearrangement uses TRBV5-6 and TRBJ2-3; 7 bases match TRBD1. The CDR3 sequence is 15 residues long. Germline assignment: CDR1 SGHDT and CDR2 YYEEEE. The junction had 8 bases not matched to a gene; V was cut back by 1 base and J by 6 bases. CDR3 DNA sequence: TGTGCCAGCAGCTTGTATGGACAGGACGGTGATACGCAGTATTTT. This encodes CASSLYGQDGDTQYF.

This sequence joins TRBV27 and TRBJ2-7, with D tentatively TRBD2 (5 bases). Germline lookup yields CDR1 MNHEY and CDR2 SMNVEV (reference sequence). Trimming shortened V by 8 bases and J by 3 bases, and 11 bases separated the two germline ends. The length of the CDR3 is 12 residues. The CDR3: CASGRTVYEQYF. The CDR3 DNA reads TGTGCCAGCGGCCGGACTGTCTACGAGCAGTACTTC.

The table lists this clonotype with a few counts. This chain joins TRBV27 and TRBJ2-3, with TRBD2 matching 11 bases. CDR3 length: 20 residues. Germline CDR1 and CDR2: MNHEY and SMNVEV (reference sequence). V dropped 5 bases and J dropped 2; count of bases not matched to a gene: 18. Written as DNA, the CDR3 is TGTGCCAGCAGTACTTGGAGCAGGGCCTCGACTAGCGGGGTCACAGATACGCAGTATTTT. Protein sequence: CASSTWSRASTSGVTDTQYF.

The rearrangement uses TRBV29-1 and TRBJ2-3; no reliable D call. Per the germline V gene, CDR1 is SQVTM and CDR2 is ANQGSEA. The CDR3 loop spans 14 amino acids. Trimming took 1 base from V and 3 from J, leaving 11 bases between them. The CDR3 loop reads CSVEALGETDTQYF. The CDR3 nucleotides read TGCAGCGTTGAAGCCCTCGGAGAGACAGATACGCAGTATTTT.

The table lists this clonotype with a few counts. The CDR3 nucleotides read TGCAGCGTTGGTGGGAGGGCCTCGGATACGCAGTATTTT. Protein: CSVGGRASDTQYF. J is TRBJ2-3 and V is TRBV29-1, with 7 bases that match TRBD2. CDR3 length: 13 residues. Germline V lookup: CDR1 SQVTM, CDR2 ANQGSEA. V dropped 4 bases and J dropped 6; count of bases not matched to a gene: 7.

CDR3 coding DNA: TGTGCCAGCAGCACTATTCCGCTATCGGGTGGAGGGGTCGCCAAAAACATTCAGTACTTC. The encoded protein is CASSTIPLSGGGVAKNIQYF. The rearrangement links TRBV21-1 to TRBJ2-4; TRBD2 is taken as the D call from the table, unchecked against the DNA. TRBV21-1 is designated a pseudogene. The CDR3 contains 20 residues.

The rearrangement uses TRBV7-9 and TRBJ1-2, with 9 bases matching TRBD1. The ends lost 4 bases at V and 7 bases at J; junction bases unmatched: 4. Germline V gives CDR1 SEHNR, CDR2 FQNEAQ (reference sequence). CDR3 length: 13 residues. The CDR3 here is CASSWDREGGYTF. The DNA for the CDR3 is TGTGCCAGCAGCTGGGACAGGGAGGGTGGCTACACCTTC. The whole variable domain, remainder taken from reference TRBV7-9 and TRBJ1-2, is DTGVSQNPRHKITKRGQNVTFRCDPISEHNRLYWYRQTLGQGPEFLTYFQNEAQLEKSRLLSDRFSAERPKGSFSTLEIQRTEQGDSAMYLCASSWDREGGYTFGSGTRLTVV.

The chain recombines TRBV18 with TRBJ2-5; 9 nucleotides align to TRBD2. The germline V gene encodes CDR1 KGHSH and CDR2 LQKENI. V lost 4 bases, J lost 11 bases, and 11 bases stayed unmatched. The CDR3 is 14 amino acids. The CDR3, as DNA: TGTGCCAGCTCACTTAGCGGGAGTATGGAGGAGCAGTACTTC. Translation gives CASSLSGSMEEQYF.

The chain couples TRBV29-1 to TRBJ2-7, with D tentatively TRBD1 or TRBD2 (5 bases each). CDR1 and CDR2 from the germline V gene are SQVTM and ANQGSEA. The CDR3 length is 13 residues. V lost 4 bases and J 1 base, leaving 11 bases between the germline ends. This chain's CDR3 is CSVVRDVSYEQYF. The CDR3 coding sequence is TGCAGCGTTGTGAGGGACGTTTCCTACGAGCAGTACTTC.

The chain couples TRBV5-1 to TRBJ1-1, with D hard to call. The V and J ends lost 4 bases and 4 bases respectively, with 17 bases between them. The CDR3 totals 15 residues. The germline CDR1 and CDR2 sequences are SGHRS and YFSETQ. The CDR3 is CASSVVPVEGTEAFF. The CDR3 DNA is TGCGCCAGCAGCGTGGTACCGGTGGAAGGCACTGAAGCTTTCTTT.

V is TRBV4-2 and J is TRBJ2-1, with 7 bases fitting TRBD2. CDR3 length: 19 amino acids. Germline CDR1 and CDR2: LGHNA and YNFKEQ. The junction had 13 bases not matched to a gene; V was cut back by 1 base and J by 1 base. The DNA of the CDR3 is TGTGCCAGCAGCCAAGGCTCCTCCTCTCTAGCGGCGTCCTACAATGAGCAGTTCTTC. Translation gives CASSQGSSSLAASYNEQFF.

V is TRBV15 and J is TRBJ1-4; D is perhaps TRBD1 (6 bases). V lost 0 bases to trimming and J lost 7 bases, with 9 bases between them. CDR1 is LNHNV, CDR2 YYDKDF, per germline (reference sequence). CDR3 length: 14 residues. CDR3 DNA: TGTGCCACCAGCAGAGAACAGGGAGGTGAAAAACTGTTTTTT. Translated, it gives CATSREQGGEKLFF.

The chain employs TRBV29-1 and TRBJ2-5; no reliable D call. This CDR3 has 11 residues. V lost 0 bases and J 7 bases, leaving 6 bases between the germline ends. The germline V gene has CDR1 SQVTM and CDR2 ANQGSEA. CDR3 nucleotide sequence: TGCAGCGTTGAAGATACTGCGACCCAGTACTTC. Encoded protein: CSVEDTATQYF.

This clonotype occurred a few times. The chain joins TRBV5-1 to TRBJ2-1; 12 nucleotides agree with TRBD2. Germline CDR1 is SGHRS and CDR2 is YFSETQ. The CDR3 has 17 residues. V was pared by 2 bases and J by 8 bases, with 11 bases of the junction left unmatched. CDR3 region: CASSLPHASGRGDEQFF. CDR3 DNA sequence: TGCGCCAGCAGCTTACCCCATGCTAGCGGGAGGGGGGATGAGCAGTTCTTC.

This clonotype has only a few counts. The CDR3 DNA reads TGCAGTGCTAGAGGCTGGGGAAGGTCCTACGAGCAGTACTTC. Its translation: CSARGWGRSYEQYF. The chain has TRBV20-1 and TRBJ2-7; D gene unclear. This CDR3 spans 14 amino acids. V was cut by 1 base and J by 1 base, with 11 bases left in between. CDR1 and CDR2 (germline): DFQATT, SNEGSKA (reference sequence).

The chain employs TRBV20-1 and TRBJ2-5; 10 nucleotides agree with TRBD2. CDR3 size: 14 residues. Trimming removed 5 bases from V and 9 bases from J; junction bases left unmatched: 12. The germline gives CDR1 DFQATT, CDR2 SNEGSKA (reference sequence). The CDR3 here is CSAYLAGASKAQYF. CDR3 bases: TGCAGTGCTTACCTAGCGGGGGCCTCCAAAGCCCAGTACTTC.

The CDR3 DNA is TGTGCTAGTGGTTTTGACATCCCTGACTATGGCTACACCTTC. This gives the protein CASGFDIPDYGYTF. J is TRBJ1-2 and V is TRBV12-5; D is uncertain. This CDR3 region has 14 residues. V lost 3 bases and J lost 3, with 11 bases in between. Germline CDR1 reads LGHNT; CDR2 reads FRNRAP.

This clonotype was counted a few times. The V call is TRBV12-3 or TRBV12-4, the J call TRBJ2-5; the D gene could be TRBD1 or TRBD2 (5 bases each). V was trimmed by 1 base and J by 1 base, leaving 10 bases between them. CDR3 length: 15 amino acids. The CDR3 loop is CASSLVGVGQETQYF. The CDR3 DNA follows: TGTGCCAGCAGTTTAGTGGGGGTTGGCCAAGAGACCCAGTACTTC.

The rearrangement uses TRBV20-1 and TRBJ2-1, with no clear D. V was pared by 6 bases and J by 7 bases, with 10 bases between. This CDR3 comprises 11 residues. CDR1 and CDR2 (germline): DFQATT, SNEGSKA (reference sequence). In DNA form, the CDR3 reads TGCAGTGCCAACGGCCGAAATGAGCAGTTCTTC. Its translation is CSANGRNEQFF.

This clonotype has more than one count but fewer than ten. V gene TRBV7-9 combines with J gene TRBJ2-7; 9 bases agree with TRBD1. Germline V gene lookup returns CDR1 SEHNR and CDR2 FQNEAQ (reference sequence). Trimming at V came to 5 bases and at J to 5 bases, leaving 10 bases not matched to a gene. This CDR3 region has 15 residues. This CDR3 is CASSHPGTGNDEQYF. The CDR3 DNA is TGTGCCAGCAGCCATCCCGGGACAGGGAACGACGAGCAGTACTTC. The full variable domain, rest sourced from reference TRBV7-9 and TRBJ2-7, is DTGVSQNPRHKITKRGQNVTFRCDPISEHNRLYWYRQTLGQGPEFLTYFQNEAQLEKSRLLSDRFSAERPKGSFSTLEIQRTEQGDSAMYLCASSHPGTGNDEQYFGPGTRLTVT.

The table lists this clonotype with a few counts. The CDR3 region has the DNA TGTGCCAGCTGGGGGCCTAACAGCGGGCTCGAGCAGTACTTC. As protein: CASWGPNSGLEQYF. The V and J genes are TRBV27 and TRBJ2-5; D might be TRBD1 or TRBD2, each matching 6 bases. The closer fit of TRBJ2-7 to the DNA end suggests the J call may be wrong. The CDR3 loop spans 14 amino acids. Germline V gives CDR1 MNHEY, CDR2 SMNVEV (reference sequence).

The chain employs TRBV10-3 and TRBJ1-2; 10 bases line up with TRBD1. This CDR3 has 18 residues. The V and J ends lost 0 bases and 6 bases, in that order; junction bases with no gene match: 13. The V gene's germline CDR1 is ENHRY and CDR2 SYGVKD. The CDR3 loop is CAISESTRPGTGEDGYTF. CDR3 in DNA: TGTGCCATCAGTGAGTCGACGCGTCCCGGGACAGGGGAGGATGGCTACACCTTC.